The entry below gives a single T cell receptor beta chain sequence along with its context. Researchers sorted participants into cohorts using their self-reported clinical history. Symptom resolution, clearance, or two negative PCRs marked donors in Cohort 3 as recovered. In the original analysis: Estimation of nucleated cell counts was performed using reference gene primer amplification. Here immunoSEQ multiplex PCR was the method, and the copy in TCRdb shows in-frame clones only, minus some. That table supplies the V and J calls and clone size; D and trimming were determined from the DNA. The data hold roughly 170,000 clones, with approximately 82% observed a single time. After removal of 3 bases from V and 1 base from J, the junction contained 15 bases not matched to a gene. Germline loops: CDR1 SGHDT, CDR2 YYEEEE. The CDR3 loop spans 19 amino acids. This entry belongs to a study of blood T cell repertoires in COVID-19. Study information: In each case, the material was cDNA or gDNA derived from T cells, B-cell-depleted T cells, or PBMCs.

Sequencing input: PBMCs or T cells enriched from blood (not recorded which). The rearrangement joins TRBV5-6 to TRBJ2-1; 8 nucleotides agree with TRBD2. This sequence was found in a woman between 50 and 59 years old who had recovered from COVID-19. The CDR3, as DNA: TGTGCCAGCAGCTCCATAGCGGGACCAGACCCTGGATCCTACAATGAGCAGTTCTTC. This gives the protein CASSSIAGPDPGSYNEQFF.